These 31 T cell receptor beta chains were all obtained from the same sample, sequenced in a study of blood T cell repertoires in COVID-19. Produced via immunoSEQ multiplex PCR; TCRdb's table is partial and in-frame only. The table records 210,000 or so clones, around 88% of them present only once. The sample comprised peripheral blood. Receptors originate from a man aged 50 or older with active or convalescent COVID-19.

The chain carries TRBV12-3 or TRBV12-4 and TRBJ2-7; TRBD1 aligns across 7 bases. This CDR3 contains 13 residues. With V trimmed by 1 base and J by 6 bases, 3 bases remained unmatched. Here the CDR3 reads CASSLGGQIEQYF. CDR3 nucleotides: TGTGCCAGCAGTTTAGGGGGACAGATCGAGCAGTACTTC.

The chain recombines TRBV12-3 or TRBV12-4 with TRBJ1-5; the D is unclear. This CDR3 is built from 11 residues. The V end lost 7 bases, the J end lost 5 bases, and 6 bases lay between the germline ends. CDR3 nucleotide sequence: TGTGCCAGCATTCAGGATCAGCCCCAGCATTTT. Translated: CASIQDQPQHF.

The genes are TRBV7-8 and TRBJ1-2; 11 positions agree with TRBD1. Germline-derived CDR1 and CDR2 are SGHVS and FQNEAQ. The CDR3 runs 15 residues. The J segment lost 3 bases and the V segment lost 5 bases, leaving 5 bases of the junction unmatched. As DNA, the CDR3 is TGTGCCAGCAGCCCTCGGACAGGGGGCTACTATGGCTACACCTTC. This translates into CASSPRTGGYYGYTF.

The rearrangement joins TRBV5-1 to TRBJ2-3; D is unresolved. CDR1 is SGHRS and CDR2 is YFSETQ in the germline V gene. Trimming took 3 bases from V and 3 from J, leaving 8 bases between them. This CDR3 is 13 amino acids long. The CDR3: CASSSPNTDTQYF. The CDR3 DNA reads TGCGCCAGCAGCTCCCCTAATACAGATACGCAGTATTTT.

This chain connects TRBV24-1 to TRBJ1-1; maybe TRBD1 (6 bases). The CDR3 contains 14 residues. V lost 4 bases and J 1 base, leaving 9 bases between the germline ends. Per germline, CDR1 KGHDR and CDR2 SFDVKD. The CDR3 sequence: CATSEAGANTEAFF. CDR3 sequence (DNA): TGTGCCACCAGTGAGGCAGGGGCGAACACTGAAGCTTTCTTT.

In DNA form, the CDR3 reads TGTGCCAGCAGCTTGTTGCAAGCGGGGGGGCGGGAGACCCAGTACTTC. Its translation: CASSLLQAGGRETQYF. V usage is TRBV5-6 and J usage is TRBJ2-5; 10 nucleotides align to TRBD2. Germline loops: CDR1 SGHDT, CDR2 YYEEEE. This CDR3 contains 16 residues. J was trimmed by 5 bases and V by 1 base; bases with no gene match: 8.

CDR3 coding DNA: TGTGCCAGCAGGGTATGGGGAGGCGAGGAAGCTTTCTTT. Translation gives CASRVWGGEEAFF. This sequence joins TRBV27 and TRBJ1-1; D gene uncertain. This CDR3 is built from 13 residues. The V end was cut by 6 bases, the J end by 8 bases, with 16 bases between. Germline CDR1 MNHEY, CDR2 SMNVEV (reference sequence).

The chain combines TRBV14 with TRBJ1-1; D call uncertain. CDR1 is SGHDN, CDR2 FVKESK, per germline. The V end was cut by 4 bases, the J end by 5 bases, with 14 bases between. This CDR3 has 14 amino acids. The CDR3 region has the DNA TGTGCCAGCAGCCTTCAGAGGGTAGGAACTGAAGCTTTCTTT. The encoded protein is CASSLQRVGTEAFF.

This clone was seen a single time. This sequence joins TRBV19 and TRBJ2-7, with TRBD2 matching over 9 bases. J gave up 3 bases and V 3 bases, and 6 bases lay outside the gene matches. The germline CDR1 and CDR2 sequences are LNHDA and SQIVND (reference sequence). This CDR3 contains 15 residues. CDR3 in amino acids: CASSILAGDIYEQYF. CDR3 sequence (DNA): TGTGCCAGTAGTATCTTAGCGGGAGACATCTACGAGCAGTACTTC.

This chain joins TRBV5-1 and TRBJ2-1, with D possibly matching TRBD2 (6 bases). The CDR3 extends over 16 amino acids. The V gene's germline CDR1 is SGHRS and CDR2 YFSETQ. V shed 4 bases and J shed 0 bases, with 14 bases lying between them. CDR3 sequence reads: CASSPTGVLSYNEQFF. CDR3 coding DNA: TGCGCCAGCAGCCCCACGGGGGTGCTCTCCTACAATGAGCAGTTCTTC.

The chain employs TRBV4-3 and TRBJ1-2; no clear D. The germline gives CDR1 LGHNA, CDR2 YSLEER. The ends were cut back, 1 base at V and 1 base at J, with 10 bases in the middle. The CDR3 totals 15 residues. In nucleotides, the CDR3 is TGCGCCAGCAGCCAAGTTTTGGGAGTTAACTATGGCTACACCTTC. Translated: CASSQVLGVNYGYTF.

V is TRBV24-1 and J is TRBJ2-7; D might be TRBD2 (6 bases). The CDR3 extends over 12 amino acids. V lost 9 bases and J lost 3, with 11 bases in between. Germline CDR1 reads KGHDR; CDR2 reads SFDVKD. The CDR3 loop reads CATGTGDYEQYF. CDR3 nucleotides: TGTGCCACCGGGACGGGAGACTACGAGCAGTACTTC.

This rearrangement joins TRBV4-1 to TRBJ2-7, with TRBD2 matching 13 bases. Germline-derived CDR1 and CDR2 are MGHRA and YSYEKL. This CDR3 has 17 amino acids. V was pared by 0 bases and J by 2 bases, with 4 bases of the junction left unmatched. The CDR3 DNA reads TGCGCCAGCAGCCAAGATTTCACTAGCGGGAGGGCCTACGAGCAGTACTTC. Translating it yields CASSQDFTSGRAYEQYF.

V and J are TRBV6-5 and TRBJ1-2; D is perhaps TRBD1 (6 bases). CDR1 and CDR2 from the germline V gene are MNHEY and SVGAGI. V was clipped by 2 bases and J by 4 bases, with 11 bases between them. CDR3 length equals 14 residues. The CDR3 loop is CASSYGSGAYGYTF. As DNA, the CDR3 is TGTGCCAGCAGTTACGGATCAGGGGCCTATGGCTACACCTTC.

DNA of the CDR3: TGTGCCAGCAGCCCGGGGGAGGGGACACAGGGAAACACCATATATTTT. It codes for CASSPGEGTQGNTIYF. The chain joins TRBV2 to TRBJ1-3; TRBD1 might be the D (6 bases). Germline lookup yields CDR1 SNHLY and CDR2 FYNNEI. The CDR3 contains 16 residues. Deletions cut 6 bases from V and 4 bases from J, with 19 bases between.

This clone came up once. The V call is TRBV5-5, the J call TRBJ1-1; D is possibly TRBD1 (5 bases). V was trimmed by 0 bases and J by 5 bases, leaving 8 bases between them. This CDR3 comprises 13 residues. Germline-derived CDR1 and CDR2 are SGHKS and YYEKEE (reference sequence). The CDR3 sequence: CASSLEGRTEAFF. In DNA form, the CDR3 reads TGTGCCAGCAGCTTGGAGGGGAGGACTGAAGCTTTCTTT.

The genes are TRBV11-2 and TRBJ2-7, with 9 positions matching TRBD1. The length of the CDR3 is 16 residues. Germline assignment: CDR1 SGHAT and CDR2 FQNNGV. Losses at the gene ends were 5 bases for V and 3 bases for J; bases not matched to a gene: 11. CDR3 sequence reads: CASSLRAGQGIYEQYF. In nucleotides, the CDR3 is TGTGCCAGCAGCCTGAGGGCTGGACAGGGGATCTACGAGCAGTACTTC.

A single count supports this clone. The V gene is TRBV28, the J gene TRBJ1-2; D is perhaps TRBD1 (6 bases). Trimming took off 6 bases at V and 3 bases at J, with 14 bases between the two ends. Germline CDR1 is MDHEN and CDR2 is SYDVKM. The CDR3 contains 14 residues. The CDR3 is CASSHPPGDYGYTF. The CDR3 coding sequence is TGTGCCAGCAGCCACCCCCCAGGGGACTATGGCTACACCTTC.

This rearrangement joins TRBV5-1 to TRBJ2-1, with 10 nucleotides matching TRBD1. V shed 8 bases and J 5 bases; nucleotides not matched to a gene: 4. The CDR3 contains 13 residues. CDR1 is SGHRS and CDR2 is YFSETQ in the germline V gene. CDR3 sequence reads: CASRDRGNNEQFF. The CDR3 DNA follows: TGCGCCAGTAGGGACAGGGGCAACAATGAGCAGTTCTTC.

The V gene is TRBV7-3, the J gene TRBJ2-3, with D possibly matching TRBD2 (6 bases). There are 14 residues in the CDR3. V dropped 5 bases and J dropped 1 base, with 10 bases sitting between them. Germline V gene sequence: CDR1 SGHTA, CDR2 FQGTGA. In nucleotides, the CDR3 is TGTGCCAGCAGCAAGGGACTTCGCACAGATACGCAGTATTTT. The encoded protein is CASSKGLRTDTQYF.

This clone has a single count. CDR3 nucleotide sequence: TGTGCCAGCAGCTTTAGCGGGGGGGCTTCCTACAATGAGCAGTTCTTC. As protein: CASSFSGGASYNEQFF. The chain has TRBV7-2 and TRBJ2-1; 11 bases match TRBD2. Germline lookup yields CDR1 SGHTA and CDR2 FQGNSA. J gave up 1 base and V 3 bases, and 2 bases lay outside the gene matches. The length of the CDR3 is 16 residues. The whole variable domain, filled in from reference TRBV7-2 and TRBJ2-1, reads GAGVSQSPSNKVTEKGKDVELRCDPISGHTALYWYRQSLGQGLEFLIYFQGNSAPDKSGLPSDRFSAERTGGSVSTLTIQRTQQEDSAVYLCASSFSGGASYNEQFFGPGTRLTVL.

V and J are TRBV11-2 and TRBJ2-3; 11 nucleotides agree with TRBD2. The CDR3 is made up of 18 amino acids. Trimming took 1 base from V and 0 from J; bases not matched to a gene: 6. The V gene's germline CDR1 is SGHAT and CDR2 FQNNGV. The CDR3 sequence: CASSLGLAGGLSTDTQYF. DNA for the CDR3: TGTGCCAGCAGCTTAGGTCTAGCGGGGGGACTTAGCACAGATACGCAGTATTTT.

The V and J genes are TRBV4-1 and TRBJ1-6, with a tentative D call TRBD1 (6 bases). This CDR3 has 18 amino acids. Germline CDR1 reads MGHRA; CDR2 reads YSYEKL. Trimming removed 1 base at V and 0 bases at J, with 13 bases between. The CDR3 bases are TGCGCCAGCAGCCAAGGGACAGTGCAGAGCTCCTATAATTCACCCCTCCACTTT. The encoded protein is CASSQGTVQSSYNSPLHF.

This chain uses TRBV5-1 with TRBJ2-2; TRBD2 might be the D (5 bases). This CDR3 has 15 residues. V shed 9 bases and J shed 1 base, with 16 bases lying between them. Germline values: CDR1 SGHRS, CDR2 YFSETQ. For the CDR3, the DNA is TGCGCCAAAATGAGGGCACCCAAGAACACCGGGGAGCTGTTTTTT. This translates into CAKMRAPKNTGELFF.

V is TRBV4-3 and J is TRBJ2-7, with 7 positions matching TRBD2. V lost 0 bases and J lost 3; bases outside the gene matches: 8. The CDR3 loop spans 16 amino acids. From germline, CDR1 is LGHNA and CDR2 YSLEER. Written as DNA, the CDR3 is TGCGCCAGCAGCCAAGACAGGAGCGGGGTGGACTACGAGCAGTACTTC. The encoded protein is CASSQDRSGVDYEQYF.

The CDR3 sequence: CAISATGSAEQYF. In nucleotides, the CDR3 is TGTGCCATCAGTGCGACAGGGTCCGCCGAGCAGTACTTC. The chain is built from TRBV10-3 and TRBJ2-7; TRBD1 aligns across 7 bases. With V trimmed by 4 bases and J by 6 bases, 6 bases remained unmatched. The CDR3 is made up of 13 amino acids. Germline V CDR1 and CDR2: ENHRY, SYGVKD.

This clone has a single count. The V and J genes are TRBV7-6 and TRBJ2-7; TRBD1 might be the D (6 bases). Trimming removed 2 bases from V and 4 bases from J, with 9 bases in between. CDR1 is SGHVS and CDR2 is FNYEAQ in the germline V gene. CDR3 size: 13 residues. The CDR3 sequence is CASSLSQGYEQYF. Written as DNA, the CDR3 is TGTGCCAGCAGCTTAAGTCAGGGGTACGAGCAGTACTTC.

CDR3 in amino acids: CASRPWGVGIHEQYF. The CDR3, as DNA: TGTGCCAGCAGACCCTGGGGGGTCGGGATCCACGAGCAGTACTTC. The chain has TRBV28 and TRBJ2-7; possibly TRBD2 for D (6 bases). The CDR3 spans 15 residues. Between the trimmed V and J ends, which lost 6 bases and 5 bases, there was a span of 20 bases. Germline lookup yields CDR1 MDHEN and CDR2 SYDVKM.

The chain joins TRBV25-1 to TRBJ1-4; a possible D gene is TRBD1 (5 bases). The V and J ends lost 5 bases and 8 bases respectively, with 12 bases between them. CDR1 is MGHDK, CDR2 SYGVNS, per germline. The CDR3 is 13 residues long. The DNA of the CDR3 is TGTGCCAGCAGTCTGGACACGGACGAAAAACTGTTTTTT. Translated: CASSLDTDEKLFF.

The chain employs TRBV18 and TRBJ2-1; 14 nucleotides match TRBD2. CDR3 length: 18 residues. The junction had 14 bases not matched to a gene; V was cut back by 4 bases and J by 9 bases. The germline gives CDR1 KGHSH, CDR2 LQKENI. Here the CDR3 DNA reads TGTGCCAGCTCACGACCCGGACTAGCGGGAGGTCACCGGGGTGAGCAGTTCTTC. Protein: CASSRPGLAGGHRGEQFF.

This clone appeared once. The rearrangement joins TRBV19 to TRBJ2-4, with TRBD1 matching over 8 bases. The CDR3 runs to 17 residues. The germline V gene encodes CDR1 LNHDA and CDR2 SQIVND (reference sequence). Trimming at V came to 10 bases and at J to 0 bases, leaving 14 bases not matched to a gene. CDR3 in amino acids: CATQGASESLAKNIQYF. Here the CDR3 DNA reads TGTGCCACCCAGGGGGCGTCTGAATCATTAGCCAAAAACATTCAGTACTTC.